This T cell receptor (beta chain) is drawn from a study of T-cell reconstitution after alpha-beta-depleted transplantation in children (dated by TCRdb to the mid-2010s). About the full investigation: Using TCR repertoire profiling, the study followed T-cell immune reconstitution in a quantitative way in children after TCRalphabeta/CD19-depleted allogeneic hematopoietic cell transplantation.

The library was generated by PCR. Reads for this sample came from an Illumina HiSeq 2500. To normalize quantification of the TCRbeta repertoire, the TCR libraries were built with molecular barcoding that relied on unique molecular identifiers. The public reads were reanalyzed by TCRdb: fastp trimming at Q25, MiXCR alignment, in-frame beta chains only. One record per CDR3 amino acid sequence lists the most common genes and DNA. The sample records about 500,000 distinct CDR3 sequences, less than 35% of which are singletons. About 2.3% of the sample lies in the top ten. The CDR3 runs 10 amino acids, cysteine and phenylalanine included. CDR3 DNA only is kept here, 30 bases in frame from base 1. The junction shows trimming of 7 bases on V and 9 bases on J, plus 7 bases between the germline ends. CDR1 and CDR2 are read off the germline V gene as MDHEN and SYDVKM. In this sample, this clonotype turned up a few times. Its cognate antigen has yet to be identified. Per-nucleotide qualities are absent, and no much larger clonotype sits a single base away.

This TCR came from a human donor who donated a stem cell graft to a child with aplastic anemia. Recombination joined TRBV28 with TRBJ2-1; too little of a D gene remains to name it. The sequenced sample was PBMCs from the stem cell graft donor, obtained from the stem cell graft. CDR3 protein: CASKRIEQFF. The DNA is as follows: TGTGCCAGCAAACGAATTGAGCAGTTCTTC.